The 5 T cell receptor beta chains given below trace back to one sample, sequenced in a study of shared clonotypes between healthy human individuals. Libraries were prepared by immunoSEQ multiplex PCR; TCRdb keeps only in-frame clonotypes and omits some of them. Of approximately 2.4 million clones listed, about 94% are singletons. The sequenced sample consisted of naive CD4+ T cells sorted from blood. Specified subset: CD45RA+ positively selected. These TCRs come from a young man in good health.

The rearrangement links TRBV27 to TRBJ2-7, with 8 bases matching TRBD2. The CDR3 contains 12 residues. In germline, CDR1 is MNHEY, CDR2 SMNVEV (reference sequence). The J segment lost 6 bases and the V segment lost 5 bases, leaving 3 bases of the junction unmatched. The CDR3 protein is CASSPGGFEQYF. In DNA form, the CDR3 reads TGTGCCAGCAGTCCGGGGGGGTTCGAGCAGTACTTC.

V usage is TRBV5-1 and J usage is TRBJ2-6; 14 positions match TRBD2. This CDR3 is built from 17 residues. The V gene's germline CDR1 is SGHRS and CDR2 YFSETQ. V shed 4 bases, J shed 2 bases, and the junction held 2 bases outside the gene matches. The CDR3 nucleotides are TGCGCCAGCAGCCCGGGACTAGCGGGAGCTGGGGCCAACGTCCTGACTTTC. As protein: CASSPGLAGAGANVLTF.

As to this clone: Additional DNA sequences in this sample encode the identical CDR3. The rearrangement links TRBV11-2 to TRBJ2-7; tentatively, D is TRBD1 (5 bases). There are 14 residues in the CDR3. Germline CDR1 is SGHAT and CDR2 is FQNNGV. V lost 3 bases to trimming and J lost 0 bases, with 9 bases between them. CDR3 loop: CASSLGLSSYEQYF. CDR3 coding DNA: TGTGCCAGCAGCTTGGGGCTGAGCTCCTACGAGCAGTACTTC.

This clone showed up just once. The rearrangement joins TRBV9 to TRBJ2-2; possibly TRBD2 for D (6 bases). Trimming shortened V by 3 bases and J by 6 bases, and 18 bases separated the two germline ends. This CDR3 has 16 residues. Germline V lookup: CDR1 SGDLS, CDR2 YYNGEE. CDR3 bases: TGTGCCAGCAGCGCTCGGGGGTCGGGTGGCCCCGGGGAGCTGTTTTTT. Protein: CASSARGSGGPGELFF.

The chain's CDR3 is CASSPGVGFTEAFF. The CDR3 DNA reads TGTGCCAGCAGCCCGGGTGTGGGATTCACTGAAGCTTTCTTT. The chain uses TRBV7-2 and TRBJ1-1, with D unresolved. Trimming pared 5 bases from V and 4 bases from J, leaving 14 bases between. The CDR3 contains 14 residues. Looked up from germline, CDR1 is SGHTA and CDR2 is FQGNSA. Filled out from reference TRBV7-2 and TRBJ1-1, the complete variable domain reads GAGVSQSPSNKVTEKGKDVELRCDPISGHTALYWYRQSLGQGLEFLIYFQGNSAPDKSGLPSDRFSAERTGGSVSTLTIQRTQQEDSAVYLCASSPGVGFTEAFFGQGTRLTVV.